What follows describes a single T cell receptor beta chain. This record comes from a study of T cell changes during pregnancy in multiple sclerosis. The CDR3 is made up of 16 amino acids. Germline assignment: CDR1 LGHNA and CDR2 YSLEER. Trimming shortened V by 2 bases and J by 8 bases, and 21 bases separated the two germline ends. Method: immunoSEQ multiplex PCR; TCRdb's copy keeps in-frame clones and lacks some. The table records 60,000 to 70,000 clones, 91% of them present only once. The sequence derives from a female donor in good health, enrolled as a control in a pregnancy study. The sample here was peripheral blood, taken after pregnancy. This chain joins TRBV4-3 and TRBJ1-2; no firm D call. CDR3 DNA: TGCGCCAGCAGCCAACGAACTGGGCCGCATACGGGGGGCTACACCTTC. This translates into CASSQRTGPHTGGYTF.